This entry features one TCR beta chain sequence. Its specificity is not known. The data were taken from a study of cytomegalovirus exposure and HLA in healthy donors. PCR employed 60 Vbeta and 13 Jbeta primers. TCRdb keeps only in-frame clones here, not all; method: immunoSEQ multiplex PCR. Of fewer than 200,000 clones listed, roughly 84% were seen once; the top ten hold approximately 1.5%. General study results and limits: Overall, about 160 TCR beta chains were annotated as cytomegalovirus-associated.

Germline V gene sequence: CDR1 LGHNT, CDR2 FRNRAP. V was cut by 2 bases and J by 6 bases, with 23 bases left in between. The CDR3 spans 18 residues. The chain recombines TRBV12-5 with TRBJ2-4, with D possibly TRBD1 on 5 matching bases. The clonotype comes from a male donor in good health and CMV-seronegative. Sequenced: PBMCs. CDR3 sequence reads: CASGLTSTGFRSGNIQYF. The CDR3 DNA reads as TGTGCTAGTGGTTTGACCTCCACAGGCTTTAGGAGTGGAAACATTCAGTACTTC.